This T cell receptor (beta chain) was identified in a study of blood T cells in healthy people across ages. PBMCs, at least 6.5 million per sample, were isolated. A J-beta primer mix and a sample-barcoded 5' primer were used in a second PCR of roughly 6 to 11 cycles. Carrying 12 random nucleotides, a template-switch adaptor labeled each individual cDNA molecule. TCRdb used MiXCR to reprocess the 5' RACE reads, holding one entry per CDR3 protein. The sample shows more than 650,000 distinct CDR3 sequences, about a quarter of them seen only once. The CDR3 has 15 amino acids. Separately, the same data were catalogued under a study of T cells of mothers and their children.

This receptor was identified in a boy aged 10-17 years in good health. Specimen: blood. This chain uses TRBV12-3 or TRBV12-4 with TRBJ2-5, with D perhaps TRBD1 (6 bases). The DNA end is more similar to TRBJ2-7, so the J call may be wrong. The CDR3 DNA reads TGTGCCAGCAGCCTCCCCCGGCAGGGGTGGTACGAGCAGTACTTC. Translation: CASSLPRQGWYEQYF.